These 23 T cell receptor beta chains were all obtained from the same sample, sequenced in a study of CXCR3-negative and CXCR3-positive naive CD8 T cells. Via 5' RACE with UMI labels, TRB cDNA libraries were prepared. With the 5' RACE reads reprocessed, TCRdb shows one record per CDR3 protein and no DNA. The specimen's table records over 35,000 distinct CDR3 sequences. The sequenced material came from naive CXCR3- CD8+ T cells from blood. The subset: CD45RO-CCR7+CD27+CD95- naive CD8+ T cells lacking CXCR3 (TNR3-). These receptors were collected from a human donor in good health. Some clones in this sample may be carry-over from other donors' samples.

The chain is built from TRBV29-1 and TRBJ1-2; the TRBD1 assignment by TCRdb is unverifiable without DNA. CDR1 SQVTM and CDR2 ANQGSEA come from the germline V gene. This CDR3 has 13 residues. The CDR3 is CSVEDRGNYGYTF.

The chain is built from TRBV4-1 and TRBJ2-1; as DNA is missing, the TRBD1 call by TCRdb cannot be tested. The CDR3 contains 17 residues. Germline values: CDR1 MGHRA, CDR2 YSYEKL. The chain's CDR3 is CASSPTDVDSRYNEQFF.

This rearrangement joins TRBV7-8 to TRBJ2-5; TCRdb names TRBD2, which stays unverified in the absence of DNA. Germline V CDR1 and CDR2: SGHVS, FQNEAQ. The CDR3 is 15 residues long. CDR3 sequence reads: CASREGGGPQETQYF. The variable domain in full, completed from reference TRBV7-8 and TRBJ2-5, reads GAGVSQSPRYKVAKRGQDVALRCDPISGHVSLFWYQQALGQGPEFLTYFQNEAQLDKSGLPSDRFFAERPEGSVSTLKIQRTQQEDSAVYLCASREGGGPQETQYFGPGTRLLVL.

The V call is TRBV7-8, the J call TRBJ2-7; the D gene TCRdb calls, TRBD1, cannot be checked with no DNA. The CDR3 is made up of 16 amino acids. From germline, CDR1 is SGHVS and CDR2 FQNEAQ. The CDR3 is CASSDLTVSARDEQYF.

The chain employs TRBV14 and TRBJ2-1; TCRdb indicates TRBD2, and absent DNA this call remains unverified. Looked up from germline, CDR1 is SGHDN and CDR2 is FVKESK. This CDR3 has 15 amino acids. The CDR3 sequence: CASSQAGGPFYEQFF. Looking up the rest from reference TRBV14 and TRBJ2-1 gives the full variable domain: EAGVTQFPSHSVIEKGQTVTLRCDPISGHDNLYWYRRVMGKEIKFLLHFVKESKQDESGMPNNRFLAERTGGTYSTLKVQPAELEDSGVYFCASSQAGGPFYEQFFGPGTRLTVL.

The chain carries TRBV6-6 and TRBJ2-1; TCRdb indicates TRBD1, and absent DNA this call remains unverified. CDR1 is MNHNY, CDR2 SVGAGI, per germline (reference sequence). The CDR3 consists of 14 residues. CDR3 sequence: CASSYGGDYNEQFF.

This chain links TRBV2 with TRBJ1-2; the TCRdb D gene call, TRBD1, has no DNA to confirm it. CDR1 and CDR2 (germline): SNHLY, FYNNEI. This CDR3 contains 15 residues. CDR3: CASSPRTGANYGYTF.

The chain employs TRBV7-2 and TRBJ2-1; TCRdb returns TRBD2, unconfirmable since there is no DNA. The CDR3 has 15 amino acids. In germline, CDR1 is SGHTA, CDR2 FQGNSA. The CDR3 sequence: CASSLGLAGENEQFF.

The chain links TRBV6-5 to TRBJ2-1. The CDR3 has 15 amino acids. Germline values: CDR1 MNHEY, CDR2 SVGAGI. This CDR3 is CASSYLGSSYNEQFF.

In terms of frequency, this clonotype is medium-sized. This sequence joins TRBV7-9 and TRBJ2-1; TCRdb's D gene call, TRBD1, goes unchecked for lack of DNA. This CDR3 spans 13 amino acids. Germline loops: CDR1 SEHNR, CDR2 FQNEAQ (reference sequence). The CDR3 region is CASSSPDGNEQFF.

This CDR3 is CASSGTASYNEQFF. The chain carries TRBV12-3 or TRBV12-4 and TRBJ2-1; TCRdb lists TRBD2, though no DNA is available to test this call. CDR3 length: 14 residues.

This chain links TRBV5-1 with TRBJ2-6; TCRdb outputs TRBD1, but without DNA this stays unchecked. This CDR3 spans 14 amino acids. Looked up from germline, CDR1 is SGHRS and CDR2 is YFSETQ. CDR3 in amino acids: CASSLPAGANVLTF.

CDR3 in amino acids: CASSPGLAVLYNEQFF. This chain joins TRBV3-1 and TRBJ2-1; TCRdb names TRBD2, which stays unverified in the absence of DNA. This CDR3 comprises 16 residues. In germline, CDR1 is LGHDT, CDR2 YNNKEL (reference sequence).

The V gene is TRBV21-1, the J gene TRBJ1-1; the TCRdb D gene call, TRBD1, has no DNA to confirm it. TRBV21-1 is reported as a pseudogene. The CDR3 spans 15 residues. The CDR3 is CASSKEGRKNTEAFF.

V and J are TRBV5-1 and TRBJ2-7; checking the TCRdb D call of TRBD2 is not possible without DNA. This CDR3 comprises 15 residues. Germline CDR1 SGHRS, CDR2 YFSETQ. CDR3 region: CASSIGGTSGYEQYF. The entire variable domain, with the rest obtained from reference TRBV5-1 and TRBJ2-7, is as follows: KAGVTQTPRYLIKTRGQQVTLSCSPISGHRSVSWYQQTPGQGLQFLFEYFSETQRNKGNFPGRFSGRQFSNSRSEMNVSTLELGDSALYLCASSIGGTSGYEQYFGPGTRLTVT.

The chain uses TRBV10-2 and TRBJ2-7; lacking DNA, the TRBD1 call made by TCRdb goes unchecked. The CDR3 is made up of 14 amino acids. CDR1 WSHSY and CDR2 SAAADI come from the germline V gene. The CDR3 sequence: CASSTRGGSNEQYF.

This chain connects TRBV5-1 to TRBJ2-7; the D call of TRBD1 rests on TCRdb alone, since no DNA is present to check it. The germline CDR1 and CDR2 sequences are SGHRS and YFSETQ. CDR3 length: 18 amino acids. The CDR3 spells CASSLDGQGYDGSYEQYF.

The gene calls are TRBV29-1 and TRBJ2-1. The CDR3 has 14 residues. Germline V gene data show CDR1 as SQVTM and CDR2 as ANQGSEA. This CDR3 is CSSDPTQPDNEQFF.

The V and J genes are TRBV7-6 and TRBJ2-1; TCRdb reports TRBD2, a call that lacks DNA to check it against. The CDR3 runs 15 residues. Per germline, CDR1 SGHVS and CDR2 FNYEAQ. The CDR3: CASSLEEGSYNEQFF.

The V gene is TRBV7-3, the J gene TRBJ2-1; the TCRdb call, TRBD1, lacks DNA for checking. Germline V gene sequence: CDR1 SGHTA, CDR2 FQGTGA. The CDR3 sequence is 14 residues long. CDR3 in amino acids: CASSLGPLGDEQFF.

The chain recombines TRBV29-1 with TRBJ2-2; the TCRdb D gene call, TRBD2, has no DNA to confirm it. CDR3 length: 17 amino acids. The V gene's germline CDR1 is SQVTM and CDR2 ANQGSEA. CDR3 sequence: CSVEDGLKRGVTGELFF.

The chain has TRBV7-3 and TRBJ2-2; TCRdb picks TRBD1, but there is no DNA to check that call. The germline V gene has CDR1 SGHTA and CDR2 FQGTGA. The CDR3 contains 17 residues. CDR3 sequence: CASSLVGARLPTGELFF.

This chain connects TRBV5-1 to TRBJ2-1; TCRdb's D call, TRBD2, is unchecked because there is no DNA. Germline loops: CDR1 SGHRS, CDR2 YFSETQ. CDR3 length: 14 residues. The CDR3 region is CASHTERVDNEQFF.